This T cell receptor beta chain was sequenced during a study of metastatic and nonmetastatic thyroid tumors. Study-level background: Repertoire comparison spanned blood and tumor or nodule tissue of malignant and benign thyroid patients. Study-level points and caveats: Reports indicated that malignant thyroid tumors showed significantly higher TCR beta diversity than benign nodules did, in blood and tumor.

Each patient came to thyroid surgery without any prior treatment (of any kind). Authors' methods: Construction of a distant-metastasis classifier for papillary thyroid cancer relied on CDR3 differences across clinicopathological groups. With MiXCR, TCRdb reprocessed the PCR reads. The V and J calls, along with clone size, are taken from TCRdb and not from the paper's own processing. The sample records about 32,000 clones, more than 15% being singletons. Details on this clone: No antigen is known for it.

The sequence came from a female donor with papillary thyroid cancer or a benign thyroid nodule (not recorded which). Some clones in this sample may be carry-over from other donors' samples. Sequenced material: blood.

Here the CDR3 reads CASRNLALHTEAFF. CDR3 nucleotides: TGTGCCAGCAGGAACTTGGCCCTACACACTGAAGCTTTCTTT. The chain uses TRBV12-3 or TRBV12-4 and TRBJ1-1; D is undetermined. Trimming pared 6 bases from V and 3 bases from J, leaving 14 bases between. This CDR3 spans 14 amino acids.